The 25 T cell receptor beta chains below all came from one sample that was sequenced in a study of blood T cell repertoires in COVID-19. TCRdb keeps only in-frame clones here, not all; method: immunoSEQ multiplex PCR. The sample consists of some 25,000 clones, approximately 91% of them appearing once. Sequencing was performed on peripheral blood. The receptors were sampled from a man aged 70-80 years with COVID-19, enrolled during active disease.

The rearrangement joins TRBV5-4 to TRBJ2-1, with TRBD2 as a possible D gene (7 bases). Germline V CDR1 and CDR2: SGHNT, YYREEE (reference sequence). The CDR3 has 15 residues. The ends were cut back, 9 bases at V and 0 bases at J, with 16 bases in the middle. The CDR3 DNA sequence: TGTGCCACGGAGGGGGGGCCCCTCTCCTACAATGAGCAGTTCTTC. This sequence encodes CATEGGPLSYNEQFF.

The chain is built from TRBV2 and TRBJ2-1, with D possibly matching TRBD1 (6 bases). The CDR3 totals 12 residues. CDR1 is SNHLY and CDR2 is FYNNEI in the germline V gene. The V end lost 11 bases, the J end lost 3 bases, and 11 bases lay between the germline ends. CDR3 region: CAGGQIYNEQFF. For the CDR3, the DNA is TGTGCCGGAGGACAGATCTACAATGAGCAGTTCTTC.

The J gene is TRBJ1-2, the V gene TRBV6-1; D perhaps matches TRBD1 (5 bases). CDR1 and CDR2 from the germline V gene are MNHNS and SASEGT. Between the trimmed V and J ends, which lost 3 bases and 0 bases, there was a span of 11 bases. The CDR3 has 15 amino acids. The CDR3 sequence: CASSDNRPPNYGYTF. In DNA form, the CDR3 reads TGTGCCAGCAGTGACAACAGGCCCCCTAACTATGGCTACACCTTC.

The J gene is TRBJ1-2, the V gene TRBV4-1; 11 positions match TRBD1. J lost 8 bases, V lost 0 bases, and 5 bases had no gene match. The germline V gene has CDR1 MGHRA and CDR2 YSYEKL. This CDR3 region has 15 residues. CDR3 coding DNA: TGCGCCAGCAGCCAAGAGCGGGACAGGGGGATCGGCTACACCTTC. Residues: CASSQERDRGIGYTF.

The chain combines TRBV10-1 with TRBJ2-5; D is ambiguous. Germline V gives CDR1 WNHNN, CDR2 SYGVQD (reference sequence). The CDR3 sequence is 14 residues long. Deletions cut 2 bases from V and 4 bases from J, with 11 bases between. The CDR3 coding sequence is TGCGCCAGCAGTGAGAGTGGGCTCGGAGAGACCCAGTACTTC. Amino acid sequence: CASSESGLGETQYF.

This clone showed up just once. The chain is built from TRBV7-9 and TRBJ2-5, with TRBD1 matching 8 bases. In germline, CDR1 is SEHNR, CDR2 FQNEAQ (reference sequence). V dropped 5 bases and J dropped 4; count of bases not matched to a gene: 9. This CDR3 has 15 amino acids. CDR3 in amino acids: CASSMFTGQGETQYF. The CDR3, as DNA: TGTGCCAGCAGCATGTTCACCGGACAGGGAGAGACCCAGTACTTC.

This clone was observed once. The rearrangement uses TRBV3-1 (or the pseudogene TRBV3-2) and TRBJ1-2, with 8 positions matching TRBD1. The germline V gene has CDR1 LGHDT and CDR2 YNNKEL (reference sequence). The CDR3 loop spans 14 amino acids. Germline trimming cut 3 bases from V and 2 bases from J; bases unmatched to any gene: 2. The CDR3 region is CASSHRQGNYGYTF. In DNA, the CDR3 is TGTGCCAGCAGCCACCGACAGGGGAACTATGGCTACACCTTC.

This clone showed up just once. The V gene is TRBV5-1, the J gene TRBJ1-2; D is unresolved. CDR1 SGHRS and CDR2 YFSETQ come from the germline V gene. The CDR3 is 12 residues long. Trimming pared 4 bases from V and 4 bases from J, leaving 8 bases between. CDR3 DNA: TGCGCCAGCAGCATACACCGCTATGGCTACACCTTC. This sequence encodes CASSIHRYGYTF. Together with reference TRBV5-1 and TRBJ1-2, the CDR3 gives the full variable domain: KAGVTQTPRYLIKTRGQQVTLSCSPISGHRSVSWYQQTPGQGLQFLFEYFSETQRNKGNFPGRFSGRQFSNSRSEMNVSTLELGDSALYLCASSIHRYGYTFGSGTRLTVV.

The rearrangement joins TRBV29-1 to TRBJ2-7, with TRBD1 matching over 9 bases. The CDR3 is made up of 13 amino acids. Losses at the gene ends were 6 bases for V and 7 bases for J; bases not matched to a gene: 10. Germline assignment: CDR1 SQVTM and CDR2 ANQGSEA. This chain's CDR3 is CSVRQGEAGEQYF. CDR3 sequence (DNA): TGCAGCGTCCGACAGGGGGAGGCGGGAGAGCAGTACTTC.

The chain joins TRBV19 to TRBJ1-1, with D possibly matching TRBD1 (5 bases). The CDR3 is made up of 15 amino acids. CDR1 is LNHDA, CDR2 SQIVND, per germline (reference sequence). V lost 1 base and J lost 0, with 9 bases in between. This CDR3 reads CASSIGQGMNTEAFF. The CDR3 region has the DNA TGTGCCAGTAGTATAGGGCAGGGAATGAACACTGAAGCTTTCTTT.

The chain joins TRBV6-5 to TRBJ1-4; D gene ambiguous. Trimming removed 2 bases from V and 7 bases from J, with 11 bases in between. Per the germline V gene, CDR1 is MNHEY and CDR2 is SVGAGI. This CDR3 has 14 amino acids. CDR3 in amino acids: CASSYGRGSEKLFF. Here the CDR3 DNA reads TGTGCCAGCAGTTACGGAAGAGGGAGTGAAAAACTGTTTTTT.

This CDR3 reads CASSQGTGPTGELFF. Here the CDR3 DNA reads TGCGCCAGCAGCCAAGGGACAGGTCCCACCGGGGAGCTGTTTTTT. The chain joins TRBV5-1 to TRBJ2-2; TRBD1 matches at 8 bases. The CDR3 runs 15 residues. With 4 bases clipped from V and 4 bases from J, the junction kept 6 bases outside the gene matches. The germline gives CDR1 SGHRS, CDR2 YFSETQ.

The gene calls are TRBV6-5 and TRBJ2-5; 7 nucleotides agree with TRBD1. The CDR3 totals 14 residues. Germline V gene sequence: CDR1 MNHEY, CDR2 SVGAGI. With 6 bases clipped from V and 5 bases from J, the junction kept 9 bases outside the gene matches. In nucleotides, the CDR3 is TGTGCCAGCAGCCGACAGGGTCTAGGGGAGACCCAGTACTTC. Encoded protein: CASSRQGLGETQYF.

The rearrangement joins TRBV7-6 to TRBJ2-3; D remains ambiguous. The CDR3 is made up of 15 amino acids. Germline-derived CDR1 and CDR2 are SGHVS and FNYEAQ. V was cut by 2 bases and J by 1 base, with 10 bases left in between. DNA for the CDR3: TGTGCCAGCAGCTTACTGCCCCGGGGCACAGATACGCAGTATTTT. This codes for CASSLLPRGTDTQYF.

This clone was counted a few times. The chain uses TRBV4-1 and TRBJ2-7; the D is unclear. Germline loops: CDR1 MGHRA, CDR2 YSYEKL. The CDR3 runs to 12 residues. Trimming removed 0 bases at V and 6 bases at J, with 6 bases between. The chain's CDR3 is CASSQELGEQYF. CDR3 coding DNA: TGCGCCAGCAGCCAAGAACTTGGCGAGCAGTACTTC.

This clone occurred once. The chain is built from TRBV27 and TRBJ2-3; D may be TRBD2 (5 bases). This CDR3 is built from 16 residues. V lost 5 bases and J 1 base, leaving 16 bases between the germline ends. Germline V gene data show CDR1 as MNHEY and CDR2 as SMNVEV (reference sequence). CDR3 sequence reads: CASSPLGRLGTDTQYF. Written as DNA, the CDR3 is TGTGCCAGCAGTCCCCTGGGGAGATTGGGCACAGATACGCAGTATTTT.

The V gene is TRBV6-5, the J gene TRBJ2-2, with 9 bases that match TRBD1. Per the germline V gene, CDR1 is MNHEY and CDR2 is SVGAGI. J gave up 3 bases and V 5 bases, and 4 bases lay outside the gene matches. The CDR3 has 15 amino acids. CDR3 loop: CASSLTGGDTGELFF. The CDR3 nucleotides are TGTGCCAGCAGTCTGACAGGGGGTGACACCGGGGAGCTGTTTTTT.

J is TRBJ1-1 and V is TRBV12-3 or TRBV12-4; 8 nucleotides line up with TRBD1. The trim removed 5 bases at V and 9 bases at J, leaving 8 bases unmatched. This CDR3 spans 13 amino acids. The CDR3, as DNA: TGTGCCAGCAGTACCCGACAGGGGCAACAAGCTTTCTTT. It is translated as CASSTRQGQQAFF.

V is TRBV18 and J is TRBJ1-2, with TRBD1 matching over 10 bases. CDR1 and CDR2 from the germline V gene are KGHSH and LQKENI. J lost 8 bases, V lost 3 bases, and 3 bases had no gene match. The CDR3 covers 13 residues. CDR3 amino acids: CASSPGTGVGYTF. CDR3 DNA: TGTGCCAGCTCACCGGGGACAGGGGTAGGCTACACCTTC.

This chain links TRBV2 with TRBJ2-5; 8 positions agree with TRBD2. V lost 5 bases, J lost 4 bases, and 6 bases stayed unmatched. The length of the CDR3 is 14 residues. CDR1 is SNHLY, CDR2 FYNNEI, per germline. CDR3 residues: CASSRGTRGETQYF. CDR3 bases: TGTGCCAGCAGTAGGGGGACTAGGGGAGAGACCCAGTACTTC.

The rearrangement uses TRBV7-9 and TRBJ1-2, with TRBD1 identical over 7 bases. Trimming cost V 4 bases and J 7 bases; bases outside gene matches: 3. This CDR3 has 12 amino acids. Germline V CDR1 and CDR2: SEHNR, FQNEAQ (reference sequence). The CDR3 loop reads CASSSNRGGYTF. The CDR3 DNA follows: TGTGCCAGCAGCTCGAACAGGGGTGGCTACACCTTC.

The chain is built from TRBV7-2 and TRBJ2-3; a weak D match, TRBD2 (5 bases). Trimming left V 4 bases short and J 0 bases short, with 8 bases between. The V gene's germline CDR1 is SGHTA and CDR2 FQGNSA. The CDR3 is 14 residues long. The CDR3 DNA is TGTGCCAGCAGCTCTGGACTTAGCACAGATACGCAGTATTTT. It yields the protein CASSSGLSTDTQYF.

The chain uses TRBV5-8 and TRBJ2-3; 7 positions match TRBD1. With 3 bases clipped from V and 5 bases from J, the junction kept 9 bases outside the gene matches. The CDR3 loop spans 15 amino acids. Per the germline V gene, CDR1 is SGHTS and CDR2 is YDEGEE. DNA of the CDR3: TGTGCCAGCAGCTCGGGACAGACCAGGGGAGATACGCAGTATTTT. Translation: CASSSGQTRGDTQYF.

The chain uses TRBV27 and TRBJ2-7, with a tentative D call TRBD2 (7 bases). The CDR3 has 13 amino acids. Trimming pared 3 bases from V and 3 bases from J, leaving 9 bases between. Germline CDR1 and CDR2: MNHEY and SMNVEV (reference sequence). CDR3 protein: CASSLRGGYEQYF. The CDR3 DNA is TGTGCCAGCAGTTTGAGGGGGGGCTACGAGCAGTACTTC.

The rearrangement uses TRBV7-9 and TRBJ1-4, with no clear D. V shed 1 base and J shed 5 bases, with 8 bases lying between them. Germline CDR1 reads SEHNR; CDR2 reads FQNEAQ (reference sequence). The CDR3 extends over 14 amino acids. The CDR3 region is CASSLDRLNEKLFF. The CDR3 bases are TGTGCCAGCAGCTTAGACAGACTAAATGAAAAACTGTTTTTT.